The source of this TCR beta chain is a study of blood T cell repertoires in COVID-19. Study in general: COVID-19 samples, acute and convalescent, were from the United States, Italy and Spain. From T cells, B-cell-depleted T cells, or PBMCs came the material, which was cDNA or gDNA.

The V end was cut by 0 bases, the J end by 4 bases, with 19 bases between. Germline-derived CDR1 and CDR2 are MGHRA and YSYEKL. The CDR3 is made up of 18 amino acids. In the study's own analysis: It was from reference gene primer amplification that nucleated cell counts were estimated. The repertoire was sequenced with immunoSEQ multiplex PCR; TCRdb's copy has only in-frame clones and lacks some. That table supplies the V and J calls and clone size; D and trimming were determined from the DNA. The sample shows some 240,000 clones, roughly 84% of them seen only once. This sequence originates from a man between 50 and 59 years old with active or convalescent COVID-19. The gene calls are TRBV4-1 and TRBJ2-1, with D perhaps matching TRBD1 (5 bases). The sample taken for sequencing was peripheral blood. The DNA for the CDR3 is TGCGCCAGCAGCCAAGAGATCCCCACCTTCCGACAGTACAATGAGCAGTTCTTC. This translates into CASSQEIPTFRQYNEQFF.